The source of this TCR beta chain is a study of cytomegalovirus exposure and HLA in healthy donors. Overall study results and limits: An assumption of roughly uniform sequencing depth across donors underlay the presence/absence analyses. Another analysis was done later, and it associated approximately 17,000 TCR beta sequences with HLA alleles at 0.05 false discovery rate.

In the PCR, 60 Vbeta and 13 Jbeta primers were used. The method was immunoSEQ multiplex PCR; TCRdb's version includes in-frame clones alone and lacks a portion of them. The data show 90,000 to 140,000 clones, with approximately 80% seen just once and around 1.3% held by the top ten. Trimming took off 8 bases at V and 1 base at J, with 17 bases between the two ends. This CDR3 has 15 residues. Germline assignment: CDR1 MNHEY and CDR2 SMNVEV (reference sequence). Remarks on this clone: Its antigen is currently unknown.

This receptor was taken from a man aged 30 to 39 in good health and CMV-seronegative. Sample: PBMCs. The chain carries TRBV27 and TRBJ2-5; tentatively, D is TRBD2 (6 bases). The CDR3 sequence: CASVRAGRTQETQYF. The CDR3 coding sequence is TGTGCCAGCGTCCGGGCAGGGAGGACCCAAGAGACCCAGTACTTC.